The entry below describes one T cell receptor beta chain. The same CDR3 also results from other DNA sequences found in this sample. At the deep level, the assay was run. Assay used: immunoSEQ multiplex PCR; TCRdb lists only in-frame clones, some missing. This sample yields about 2 million clones, of which approximately 94% are seen a single time; more than 0.95% belongs to the top ten. The data belong to a study of shared clonotypes between healthy human individuals. CDR3 length: 12 residues. V lost 2 bases to trimming and J lost 8 bases, with 7 bases between them. Germline-derived CDR1 and CDR2 are MNHNY and SVGAGI (reference sequence). Naivety among CD8 cells was defined by CD45RO negativity and positive CCR7 selection, thereby excluding terminally differentiated effector memory CD45RA+ cells.

The material sequenced was naive CD8+ T cells sorted from blood. The rearrangement joins TRBV6-6 to TRBJ2-1, with unresolved D. The clonotype was recovered from a man between 18 and 35 years old in good health. Here the CDR3 reads CASSYLGDEQFF. The CDR3 nucleotides are TGTGCCAGCAGTTACCTGGGCGATGAGCAGTTCTTC.